The clone carrying this TCR beta chain has a handful of counts. The sample is drawn from a study of regulatory T cells in long-lasting Graves disease. Researchers made TCR beta libraries by using iRepertoire HTBI primers and running Arm-PCR on CDR3 regions. TCRdb re-called the multiplex PCR reads with MiXCR, one entry per CDR3 protein. The sample contains hundreds of thousands of distinct CDR3 sequences, 16% of which appear only once. Germline V lookup: CDR1 SGHNT, CDR2 YYREEE (reference sequence). Trimming pared 3 bases from V and 5 bases from J, leaving 17 bases between. CDR3 length equals 15 residues. The time point here: newly diagnosed GD, antithyroid drugs for less than 3 months. The TCR library used RNA extracted from PBMCs. These data were also filed under a second study, of T cells in Graves' hyperthyroidism and ophthalmopathy. That report adds: An initial round of RT-PCR targeting the TCR CDR3 relied on the HTBI primer set.

This TCR derives from a woman between 25 and 40 years old with Graves disease. V gene TRBV5-4 combines with J gene TRBJ1-2, with a tentative D call TRBD1 (6 bases). Specimen: peripheral blood mononuclear cells (PBMCs), collected at new diagnosis, from a patient treated with antithyroid drugs. The CDR3 nucleotides read TGTGCCAGCAGCTCGGAAGGCAGGGGAGCTTATGGCTACACCTTC. This translates into CASSSEGRGAYGYTF.